Each of the 13 T cell receptor beta chains below was sequenced from the same sample in a study of T cells after yellow fever vaccination (dated by TCRdb to between 2017 and 2020). The treatment or condition label here, explained by the study, means: live attenuated yellow fever vaccine strain. The library was obtained by 5' RACE. TCRdb shows the sequencer as Illumina HiSeq 2500. The public reads were run again by TCRdb, first through fastp at Q25 and then through MiXCR, and only productive beta chains were kept. Entries that share a CDR3 protein sequence are merged under the most common genes and DNA. In all, the sample holds approximately 600,000 distinct CDR3 sequences, and more than 9% of those were seen once. More than 13% of the sample rests with the top ten. The sample in question was PBMCs, obtained on the day of the yellow fever booster vaccination. These receptor sequences come from a man aged 25 to 40 who received the YFV17D yellow fever vaccine.

This clonotype was counted a few times. The gene calls are TRBV27 and TRBJ2-1; maybe TRBD1 (5 bases). This CDR3 is built from 16 residues. The V gene's germline CDR1 is MNHEY and CDR2 SMNVEV (reference sequence). The germline V and J ends were trimmed by 5 bases and 4 bases, with 18 bases remaining between them. DNA for the CDR3: TGTGCCAGCAGTCCCCCAGGACAAAGGATATACAATGAGCAGTTCTTC. Translation: CASSPPGQRIYNEQFF.

V usage is TRBV5-4 and J usage is TRBJ2-7, with D possibly called TRBD1 or TRBD2 (5 bases each). This CDR3 has 14 residues. V was shortened by 2 bases and J by 6 bases, with 15 bases between the two germline ends. Germline V gene sequence: CDR1 SGHNT, CDR2 YYREEE (reference sequence). CDR3 nucleotide sequence: TGTGCCAGCAGCTTAAATTCGGGGCGGGTCGAGCAGTACTTC. Protein product: CASSLNSGRVEQYF.

The gene calls are TRBV7-2 and TRBJ2-2, with D tentatively TRBD1 (5 bases). Trimming cost V 5 bases and J 2 bases, with 12 bases left between them. The CDR3 sequence is 15 residues long. Germline-derived CDR1 and CDR2 are SGHTA and FQGNSA. Here the CDR3 reads CASSLLQVNTGELFF. In DNA, the CDR3 is TGTGCCAGCAGCCTCCTACAGGTCAACACCGGGGAGCTGTTTTTT. The full variable domain, rest sourced from reference TRBV7-2 and TRBJ2-2, is GAGVSQSPSNKVTEKGKDVELRCDPISGHTALYWYRQSLGQGLEFLIYFQGNSAPDKSGLPSDRFSAERTGGSVSTLTIQRTQQEDSAVYLCASSLLQVNTGELFFGEGSRLTVL.

This clonotype appeared many times. The rearrangement joins TRBV6-2 or TRBV6-3 to TRBJ1-2; D perhaps matches TRBD1 (5 bases). V was clipped by 6 bases and J by 4 bases, with 6 bases between them. The germline V gene encodes CDR1 MNHEY and CDR2 SVGEGT. The CDR3 runs 11 residues. CDR3 bases: TGTGCCAGCAGGACAGTCTATGGCTACACCTTC. It encodes CASRTVYGYTF.

This clonotype has a handful of counts. This sequence joins TRBV5-6 and TRBJ1-6; no reliable D call. Germline-derived CDR1 and CDR2 are SGHDT and YYEEEE. The V end lost 3 bases, the J end lost 8 bases, and 24 bases lay between the germline ends. This CDR3 has 18 amino acids. DNA of the CDR3: TGTGCCAGCAGCTGGTGGAGGGCTGGGAGGAAGTTGGATTCACCCCTCCACTTT. Amino acids: CASSWWRAGRKLDSPLHF.

This chain uses TRBV6-1 with TRBJ2-1; D not certain. Germline V gene sequence: CDR1 MNHNS, CDR2 SASEGT. With 0 bases removed from V and 7 bases from J, the gap between germline ends came to 4 bases. CDR3 size: 12 residues. CDR3 loop: CASSEAANEQFF. CDR3 bases: TGTGCCAGCAGTGAAGCTGCGAATGAGCAGTTCTTC.

This clonotype was observed a few times. The chain uses TRBV4-3 and TRBJ2-7, with TRBD1 matching 9 bases. The CDR3 has 16 residues. V shed 4 bases and J 0 bases; nucleotides not matched to a gene: 7. From germline, CDR1 is LGHNA and CDR2 YSLEER. The CDR3 reads CASSRATGQGSYEQYF. In nucleotides, the CDR3 is TGCGCCAGCAGCCGGGCTACGGGACAGGGCTCCTACGAGCAGTACTTC.

This clonotype has just one count. The chain uses TRBV2 and TRBJ2-1; 9 bases align to TRBD2. The CDR3 runs 17 residues. V shed 6 bases and J 6 bases; nucleotides not matched to a gene: 15. The germline CDR1 and CDR2 sequences are SNHLY and FYNNEI. CDR3 amino acids: CASRGGGSGRSGNEQFF. DNA of the CDR3: TGTGCCAGCAGGGGGGGTGGGAGCGGGAGGTCTGGCAATGAGCAGTTCTTC.

The table lists this clonotype with a few counts. This chain uses TRBV4-2 with TRBJ2-3; TRBD2 agrees at 8 bases. The CDR3 covers 16 residues. Germline V lookup: CDR1 LGHNA, CDR2 YNFKEQ. V lost 3 bases and J lost 1; bases outside the gene matches: 6. The CDR3: CASSQASGLGTDTQYF. The DNA for the CDR3 is TGTGCCAGCAGCCAGGCTAGCGGGTTGGGCACAGATACGCAGTATTTT.

This clonotype was observed a few times. The genes are TRBV27 and TRBJ1-3; D call uncertain. V lost 5 bases, J lost 0 bases, and 11 bases lay in between. The V gene's germline CDR1 is MNHEY and CDR2 SMNVEV (reference sequence). The CDR3 length is 15 residues. The CDR3 loop reads CASSITSYSGNTIYF. For the CDR3, the DNA is TGTGCCAGCAGTATTACCAGCTACTCTGGAAACACCATATATTTT.

This clonotype has at least ten counts. The chain carries TRBV7-2 and TRBJ2-1; 13 nucleotides line up with TRBD2. V was clipped by 5 bases and J by 7 bases; unmatched bases: 5. CDR1 and CDR2 (germline): SGHTA, FQGNSA. This CDR3 is built from 15 residues. The CDR3 here is CASSLGLAGQNEQFF. DNA of the CDR3: TGTGCCAGCAGCCTGGGACTAGCGGGGCAAAATGAGCAGTTCTTC.

This clonotype was detected a few times. The chain has TRBV5-1 and TRBJ1-1; D gene unclear. The CDR3 length is 14 residues. The germline V and J ends were trimmed by 4 bases and 0 bases, with 10 bases remaining between them. Germline V gene sequence: CDR1 SGHRS, CDR2 YFSETQ. The chain's CDR3 is CASSASQLNTEAFF. CDR3 bases: TGCGCCAGCAGCGCCTCACAGTTGAACACTGAAGCTTTCTTT.

This clonotype was seen a handful of times. V gene TRBV20-1 combines with J gene TRBJ2-1; TRBD2 aligns across 9 bases. The CDR3 is 13 amino acids. Trimming removed 6 bases from V and 5 bases from J; junction bases left unmatched: 5. Per the germline V gene, CDR1 is DFQATT and CDR2 is SNEGSKA (reference sequence). The CDR3 DNA reads TGCAGTGCCATTAGCGGGGGAAACAATGAGCAGTTCTTC. As protein: CSAISGGNNEQFF.